This TCR beta chain appears in the sequencing data of a study of regulatory T cells in long-lasting Graves disease. A note on this clonotype: No antigen is known for it.

iRepertoire HTBI primers and Arm-PCR of CDR3 regions built TCR beta libraries. TCRdb reprocessed the multiplex PCR reads via MiXCR and lists one record per CDR3 protein. Here the sample spans roughly 430,000 distinct CDR3 sequences, over 15% being singletons. Broader study findings: Among persistent patients, a larger number of public clonotypes were shared (approximately 3,000) than among newly diagnosed patients (more than 850).

The germline V gene encodes CDR1 GTSNPN and CDR2 SVGIG (reference sequence). This CDR3 region has 14 residues. V lost 5 bases to trimming and J lost 1 base, with 11 bases between them. Indicated time point: newly diagnosed GD, antithyroid drugs for less than 3 months. Making the TCR library involved RNA that had been extracted from PBMCs. These data were also reused for a study on T cells in Graves' hyperthyroidism and ophthalmopathy.

Specimen: peripheral blood mononuclear cells (PBMCs), collected at new diagnosis, from a patient treated with antithyroid drugs. The TCR sequence derives from a young woman with Graves disease. The chain uses TRBV30 and TRBJ2-2; weak D call: TRBD2 (5 bases). CDR3 sequence: CAWQPGKNTGELFF. The CDR3 DNA reads as TGTGCCTGGCAGCCGGGAAAGAACACCGGGGAGCTGTTTTTT.